This T cell receptor beta chain was retrieved from a study of blood T cell repertoires in COVID-19. Study details: Some COVID-19 samples were acute and others convalescent; all came from the United States, Italy and Spain. From T cells, B-cell-depleted T cells, or PBMCs came the material, which was cDNA or gDNA.

Per the authors' pipeline: Reference gene primers were amplified, and this amplification served to estimate nucleated cell counts. Clones were sequenced by immunoSEQ multiplex PCR, and TCRdb holds only the in-frame ones, with some missing. V, J and clone size derive from that table, while D and trimming were established from the DNA sequence. The data show tens of thousands of clones, 91% seen once. The sequenced sample was peripheral blood. This TCR came from a human donor with active COVID-19. The donor label of this sample is uncertain.

The CDR3 sequence is CASSARGDRAGPGGQETQYF. CDR3 DNA sequence: TGTGCCAGCAGCGCAAGGGGGGACAGGGCCGGTCCCGGCGGCCAAGAGACCCAGTACTTC. This chain uses TRBV7-6 with TRBJ2-5, with 9 bases identical to TRBD1. From germline, CDR1 is SGHVS and CDR2 FNYEAQ. This CDR3 spans 20 amino acids. V was clipped by 5 bases and J by 1 base; unmatched bases: 20.